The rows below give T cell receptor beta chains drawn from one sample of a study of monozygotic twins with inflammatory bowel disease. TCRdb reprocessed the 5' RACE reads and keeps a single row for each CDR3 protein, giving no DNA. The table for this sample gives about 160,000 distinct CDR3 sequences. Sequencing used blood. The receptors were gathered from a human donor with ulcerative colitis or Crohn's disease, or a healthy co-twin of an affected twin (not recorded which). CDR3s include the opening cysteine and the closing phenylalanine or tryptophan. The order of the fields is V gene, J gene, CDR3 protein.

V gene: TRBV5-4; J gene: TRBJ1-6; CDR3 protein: CASSLVPGDNSPLHF
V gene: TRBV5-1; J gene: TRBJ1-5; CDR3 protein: CASSVGQSNQPQHF
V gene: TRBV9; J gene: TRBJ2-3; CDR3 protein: CASSVGASGNTQYF
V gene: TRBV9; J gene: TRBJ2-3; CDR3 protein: CASSVDAGAHTDTQYF
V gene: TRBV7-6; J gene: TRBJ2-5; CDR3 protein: CASSLGGGLIQETQYF
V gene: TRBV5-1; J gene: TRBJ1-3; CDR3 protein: CASSPSLGADGNTIYF
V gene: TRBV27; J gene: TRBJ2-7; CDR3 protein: CASSLAPSGAPIEQYF
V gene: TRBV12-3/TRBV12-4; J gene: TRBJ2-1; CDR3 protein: CASSFSVVDEQFF
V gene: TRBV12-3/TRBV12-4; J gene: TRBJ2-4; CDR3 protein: CASSDSGPNIQYF
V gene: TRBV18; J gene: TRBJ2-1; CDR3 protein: CASSPGMTEQFF
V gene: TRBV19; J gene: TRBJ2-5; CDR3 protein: CASSPRTSGTETQYF
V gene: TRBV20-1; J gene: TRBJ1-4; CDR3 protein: CSARAPAGANEKLFF
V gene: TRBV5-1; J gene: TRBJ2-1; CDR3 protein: CASSWGLADTNEQFF
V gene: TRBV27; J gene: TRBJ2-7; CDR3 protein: CASSVFRQGAYEQYF
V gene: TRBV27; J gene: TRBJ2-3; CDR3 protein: CASSFGGRLADTQYF
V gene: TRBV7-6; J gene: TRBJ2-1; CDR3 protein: CASSLGTSGNNEQFF
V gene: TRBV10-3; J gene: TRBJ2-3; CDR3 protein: CAISSTSGSSDTQYF
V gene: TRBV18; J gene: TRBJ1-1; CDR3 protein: CASSYTGTGGASTEAFF
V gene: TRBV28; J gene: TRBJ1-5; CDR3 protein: CASSYLGQGANQPQHF
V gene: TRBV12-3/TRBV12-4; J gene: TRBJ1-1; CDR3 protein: CASSLEAVALSGAFF
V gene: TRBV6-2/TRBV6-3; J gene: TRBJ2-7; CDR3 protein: CASSYGDWEQYF
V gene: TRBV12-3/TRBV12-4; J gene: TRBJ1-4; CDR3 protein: CASSLLALNEKLFF
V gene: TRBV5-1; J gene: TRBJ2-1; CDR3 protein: CASSLGRGYNEQFF
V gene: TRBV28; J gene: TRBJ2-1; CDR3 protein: CASAMGGDYNEQFF
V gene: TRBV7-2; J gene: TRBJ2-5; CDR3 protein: CASNQGQGGETQYF
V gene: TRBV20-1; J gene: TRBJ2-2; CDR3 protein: CSARVGPPRAGELFF
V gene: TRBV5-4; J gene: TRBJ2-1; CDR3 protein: CASVRSRNEQFF
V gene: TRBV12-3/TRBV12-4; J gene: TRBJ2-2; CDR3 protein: CASSTFAGELFF
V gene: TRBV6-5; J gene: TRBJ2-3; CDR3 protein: CATQGGGPSTDTQYF
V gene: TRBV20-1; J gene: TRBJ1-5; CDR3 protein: CSARDYTGNQPQHF
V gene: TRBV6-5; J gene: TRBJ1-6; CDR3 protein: CASSYEGSNSPLHF
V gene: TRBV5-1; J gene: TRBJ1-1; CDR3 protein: CASSLGAENTEAFF
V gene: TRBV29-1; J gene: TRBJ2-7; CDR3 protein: CSVVPRLSSYEQYF
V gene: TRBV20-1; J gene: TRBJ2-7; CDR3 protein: CSASGAGGRSYEQYF
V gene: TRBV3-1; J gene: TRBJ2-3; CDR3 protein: CASSTPGTSSPNDTQYF
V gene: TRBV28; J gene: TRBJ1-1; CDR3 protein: CASSSPPGQGFWAFF
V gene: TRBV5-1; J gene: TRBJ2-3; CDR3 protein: CASSIHGPDTQYF
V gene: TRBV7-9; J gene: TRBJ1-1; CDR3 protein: CASSLGQGSVEAFF
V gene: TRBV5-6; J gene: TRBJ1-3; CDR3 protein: CASSLPTGAIYF
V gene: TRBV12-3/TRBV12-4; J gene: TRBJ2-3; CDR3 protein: CASKGINTDTQYF
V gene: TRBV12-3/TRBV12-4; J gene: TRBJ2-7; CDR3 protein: CASRLSGGAGEQYF
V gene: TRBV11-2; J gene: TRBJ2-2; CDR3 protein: CASSPSRHGELFF
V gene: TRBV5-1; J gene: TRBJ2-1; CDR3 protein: CASSLVGGQHNEQFF
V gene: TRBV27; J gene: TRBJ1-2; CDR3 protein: CASSLAGPYGYTF
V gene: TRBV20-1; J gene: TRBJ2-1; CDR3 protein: CSARSVAYNEQFF
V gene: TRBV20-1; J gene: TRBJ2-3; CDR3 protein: CSARAVDTQYF
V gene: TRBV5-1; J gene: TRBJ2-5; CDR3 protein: CASSLVGWEETQYF
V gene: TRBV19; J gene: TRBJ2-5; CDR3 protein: CASSTTWTSGLETQYF
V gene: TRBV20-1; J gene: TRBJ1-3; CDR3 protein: CSAHRQGSSGNTIYF
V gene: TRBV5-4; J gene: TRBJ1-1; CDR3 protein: CASSWLPGGTEAFF
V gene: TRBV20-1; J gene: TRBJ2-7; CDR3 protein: CSARKRGGAYEQYF
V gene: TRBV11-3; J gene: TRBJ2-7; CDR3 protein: CASSPVTGAYEQYF